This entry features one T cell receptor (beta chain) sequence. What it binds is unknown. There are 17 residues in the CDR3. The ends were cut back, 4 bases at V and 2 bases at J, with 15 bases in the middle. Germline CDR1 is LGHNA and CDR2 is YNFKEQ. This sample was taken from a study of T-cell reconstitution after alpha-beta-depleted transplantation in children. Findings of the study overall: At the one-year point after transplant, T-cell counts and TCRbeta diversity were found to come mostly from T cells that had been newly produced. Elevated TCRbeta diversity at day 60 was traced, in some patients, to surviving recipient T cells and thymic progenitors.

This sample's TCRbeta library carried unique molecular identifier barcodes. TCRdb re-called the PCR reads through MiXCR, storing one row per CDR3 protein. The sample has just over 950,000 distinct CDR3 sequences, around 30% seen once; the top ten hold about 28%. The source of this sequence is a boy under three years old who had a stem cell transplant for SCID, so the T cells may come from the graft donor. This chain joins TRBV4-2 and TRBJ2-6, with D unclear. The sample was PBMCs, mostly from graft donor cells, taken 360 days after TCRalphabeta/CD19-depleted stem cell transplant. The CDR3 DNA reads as TGTGCCAGCAGCCCCCGCTCGGACCTCGCTGGGGCCAACGTCCTGACTTTC. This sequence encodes CASSPRSDLAGANVLTF.